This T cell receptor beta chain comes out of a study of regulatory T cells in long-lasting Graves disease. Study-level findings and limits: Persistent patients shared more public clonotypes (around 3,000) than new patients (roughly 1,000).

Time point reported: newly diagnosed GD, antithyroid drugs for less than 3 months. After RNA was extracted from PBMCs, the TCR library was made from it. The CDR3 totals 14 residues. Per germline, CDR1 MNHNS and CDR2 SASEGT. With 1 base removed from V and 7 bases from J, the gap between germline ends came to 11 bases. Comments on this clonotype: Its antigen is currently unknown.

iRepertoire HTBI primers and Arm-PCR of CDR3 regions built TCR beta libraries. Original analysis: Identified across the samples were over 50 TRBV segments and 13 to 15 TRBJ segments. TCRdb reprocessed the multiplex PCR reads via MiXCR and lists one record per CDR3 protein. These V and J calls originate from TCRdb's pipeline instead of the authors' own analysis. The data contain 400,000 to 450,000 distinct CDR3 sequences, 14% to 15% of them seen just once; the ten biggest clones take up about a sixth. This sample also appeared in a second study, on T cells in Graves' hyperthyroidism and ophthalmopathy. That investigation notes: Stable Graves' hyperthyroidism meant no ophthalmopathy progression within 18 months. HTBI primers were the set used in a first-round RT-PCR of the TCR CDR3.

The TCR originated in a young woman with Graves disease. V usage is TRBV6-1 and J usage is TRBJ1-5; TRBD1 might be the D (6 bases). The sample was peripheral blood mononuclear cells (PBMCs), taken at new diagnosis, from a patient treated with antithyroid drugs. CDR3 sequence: CASSEGGGAQPQHF. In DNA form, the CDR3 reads TGTGCCAGCAGTGAAGGGGGGGGCGCCCAGCCCCAGCATTTT.